The 16 T cell receptor beta chains given below trace back to one sample, sequenced in a study of shared clonotypes between healthy human individuals. Method: immunoSEQ multiplex PCR; TCRdb's copy keeps in-frame clones and lacks some. The data contain about 2.1 million clones, 80% to 95% of them singletons. Positive CCR7 selection of CD45RO-negative cells yielded the naive CD8 cells, and terminally differentiated effector memory CD45RA+ cells were excluded. Material: naive CD8+ T cells from PBMCs. These receptor sequences come from a man aged 18 to 30 in good health. Some clones in this sample may be carry-over from other donors' samples.

The chain couples TRBV2 to TRBJ2-1; 9 positions match TRBD2. The length of the CDR3 is 16 residues. Losses at the gene ends were 0 bases for V and 8 bases for J; bases not matched to a gene: 8. Germline CDR1 and CDR2: SNHLY and FYNNEI. The CDR3 coding sequence is TGTGCCAGCAGTGAAGCGCTAGGCGGGAGGGCCGATGAGCAGTTCTTC. It translates to CASSEALGGRADEQFF.

V gene TRBV4-2 combines with J gene TRBJ2-7; no clear D gene. CDR3 length equals 14 residues. The germline CDR1 and CDR2 sequences are LGHNA and YNFKEQ. V lost 4 bases to trimming and J lost 0 bases, with 10 bases between them. In DNA, the CDR3 is TGTGCCAGCAGCCTGCACAGCAGCTCCTACGAGCAGTACTTC. This codes for CASSLHSSSYEQYF.

The CDR3 DNA sequence: TGTGCCAGTAGCCCACCTCCGTCACGGAATGAGCAGTTCTTC. This encodes CASSPPPSRNEQFF. This chain connects TRBV19 to TRBJ2-1; no reliable D call. Per germline, CDR1 LNHDA and CDR2 SQIVND (reference sequence). V was clipped by 6 bases and J by 7 bases, with 16 bases between them. This CDR3 spans 14 amino acids.

The chain employs TRBV6-5 and TRBJ2-3; 8 bases are shared with TRBD2. In germline, CDR1 is MNHEY, CDR2 SVGAGI. J lost 2 bases, V lost 4 bases, and 8 bases had no gene match. The CDR3 spans 16 residues. The CDR3 nucleotides are TGTGCCAGCAGTTTGGGGATAGCGGGAATCACAGATACGCAGTATTTT. It yields the protein CASSLGIAGITDTQYF.

The chain recombines TRBV4-3 with TRBJ1-2, with D possibly matching TRBD1 (6 bases). This CDR3 comprises 15 residues. Germline loops: CDR1 LGHNA, CDR2 YSLEER. V was trimmed by 0 bases and J by 6 bases, leaving 14 bases between them. CDR3 sequence (DNA): TGCGCCAGCAGCCAAGATAGGGCCAGGGGAAATGGCTACACCTTC. Amino acid sequence: CASSQDRARGNGYTF.

V and J are TRBV28 and TRBJ2-3; D perhaps matches TRBD2 (6 bases). The germline V gene encodes CDR1 MDHEN and CDR2 SYDVKM. The CDR3 is made up of 14 amino acids. The V end lost 4 bases, the J end lost 4 bases, and 12 bases lay between the germline ends. The CDR3 reads CASSSPGRADTQYF. Written as DNA, the CDR3 is TGTGCCAGCAGTTCACCCGGGAGAGCAGATACGCAGTATTTT.

About this clone: Other DNA variants within this sample encode the same CDR3. The V and J genes are TRBV7-9 and TRBJ2-1; D not resolved. With 5 bases removed from V and 0 bases from J, the gap between germline ends came to 5 bases. Germline loops: CDR1 SEHNR, CDR2 FQNEAQ (reference sequence). This CDR3 comprises 13 residues. This chain's CDR3 is CASSPSSYNEQFF. As DNA, the CDR3 is TGTGCCAGCAGCCCCTCCTCCTACAATGAGCAGTTCTTC.

This clone was counted a single time. The chain recombines TRBV7-5 with TRBJ1-1. TRBV7-5 is a recognized pseudogene. The CDR3 covers 15 residues. The CDR3 here is CARSLSQGGNTEAFF. The CDR3 region has the DNA TGTGCCAGAAGCCTCTCACAGGGAGGGAACACTGAAGCTTTCTTT.

Regarding this clone: Other DNA sequences in this sample translate to the same CDR3. The chain joins TRBV27 to TRBJ1-5; 7 nucleotides line up with TRBD1. The CDR3 totals 15 residues. Germline assignment: CDR1 MNHEY and CDR2 SMNVEV (reference sequence). The junction had 7 bases not matched to a gene; V was cut back by 5 bases and J by 3 bases. The CDR3, as DNA: TGTGCCAGCAGTCCCCTGACAGGGTCCAATCAGCCCCAGCATTTT. Its protein is CASSPLTGSNQPQHF.

Written as DNA, the CDR3 is TGCAGCGTCGCCGACAGGGAGGGTTTTGGCTACACCTTC. It specifies CSVADREGFGYTF. This rearrangement joins TRBV29-1 to TRBJ1-2; 7 bases fit TRBD1. Germline-derived CDR1 and CDR2 are SQVTM and ANQGSEA. V shed 6 bases and J 7 bases; nucleotides not matched to a gene: 11. The CDR3 contains 13 residues.

V is TRBV15 and J is TRBJ2-7; D call uncertain. Germline V gene lookup returns CDR1 LNHNV and CDR2 YYDKDF (reference sequence). The CDR3 extends over 14 amino acids. Trimming cost V 4 bases and J 2 bases, with 12 bases left between them. The CDR3 loop reads CATSTRREPYEQYF. The CDR3 region has the DNA TGTGCCACCAGCACCCGAAGAGAACCCTACGAGCAGTACTTC.

This clone appeared once. The identical CDR3 is also encoded by other nucleotide sequences in the sample. The chain has TRBV7-9 and TRBJ1-2; D uncertain. This CDR3 is built from 12 residues. Germline V gives CDR1 SEHNR, CDR2 FQNEAQ (reference sequence). Trimming left V 0 bases short and J 6 bases short, with 5 bases between. CDR3 bases: TGTGCCAGCAGCTTAGCAGTGGATGGCTACACCTTC. Translation: CASSLAVDGYTF.

This rearrangement joins TRBV9 to TRBJ1-3, with D possibly TRBD1 on 5 matching bases. Trimming stripped 5 bases from V and 0 bases from J, with 12 bases between. CDR3 length: 15 residues. The germline V gene encodes CDR1 SGDLS and CDR2 YYNGEE. CDR3 amino acids: CASRATESSGNTIYF. The CDR3 DNA reads TGTGCCAGCAGAGCGACAGAGAGCTCTGGAAACACCATATATTTT.

This rearrangement joins TRBV27 to TRBJ2-5; D perhaps matches TRBD1 (5 bases). The V gene lost 8 bases and the J gene lost 5 bases, with 18 bases spanning the gap. The germline V gene encodes CDR1 MNHEY and CDR2 SMNVEV (reference sequence). The CDR3 has 14 amino acids. The CDR3 bases are TGTGCCAGCCGGAGTTTAGGGGTGGAGGAGACCCAGTACTTC. Translated: CASRSLGVEETQYF.

V is TRBV14 and J is TRBJ2-1; 8 bases align to TRBD2. From germline, CDR1 is SGHDN and CDR2 FVKESK. The CDR3 sequence is 16 residues long. Trimming removed 4 bases from V and 2 bases from J; junction bases left unmatched: 7. The CDR3 here is CASSPTPGLAYNEQFF. The CDR3 region has the DNA TGTGCCAGCAGCCCAACCCCGGGACTAGCCTACAATGAGCAGTTCTTC.

In regard to this clone: In the same sample, other DNA sequences code for this CDR3. The rearrangement links TRBV7-9 to TRBJ2-1; tentative D call: TRBD2 (6 bases). V gave up 5 bases and J gave up 4 bases, with 12 bases separating them. CDR1 and CDR2 from the germline V gene are SEHNR and FQNEAQ (reference sequence). The CDR3 runs to 14 residues. The CDR3 sequence: CASSPTGSYNEQFF. In nucleotides, the CDR3 is TGTGCCAGCAGCCCTACCGGGAGTTACAATGAGCAGTTCTTC.